This is a list of T cell receptor beta chains from one sample in a study of cytomegalovirus exposure and HLA in healthy donors. Assay: immunoSEQ multiplex PCR; the TCRdb copy retains only in-frame clones and omits some. The data contain under 150,000 clones, around 77% of them singletons. Sequencing was done on a sample of PBMCs. These receptors were collected from a woman aged 25 to 45 in good health and CMV-seropositive. Both conserved end residues are part of each CDR3. Fields, in order: V gene, D gene, clone size, J gene, CDR3 protein, CDR3 DNA. A D gene is named only where the DNA matches it firmly. Not every row has a clone size; where given, it reads once, few, many or a size class.

TRBV5-6	-	-	TRBJ1-2	CASSPTGPANYGYTF	TGTGCCAGCAGCCCTACAGGCCCAGCTAACTATGGCTACACCTTC
TRBV13	-	-	TRBJ1-4	CASSSGTRNEKLFF	TGTGCCAGCAGCTCCGGGACAAGAAATGAAAAACTGTTTTTT
TRBV10-3	TRBD1	-	TRBJ1-1	CAIKGQGDGTEAFF	TGTGCCATCAAAGGACAGGGCGACGGGACTGAAGCTTTCTTT
TRBV4-1	TRBD2	-	TRBJ2-7	CASSPLSGRGAKYEQYF	TGCGCCAGCAGCCCCCTTTCGGGGCGGGGGGCCAAATACGAGCAGTACTTC
TRBV7-3	TRBD2	once	TRBJ2-1	CASSSSGPSYNEQFF	TGTGCCAGCAGCTCTAGCGGACCTTCCTACAATGAGCAGTTCTTC
TRBV27	-	-	TRBJ2-6	CASSLRGAASGANVLTF	TGTGCCAGCAGTTTAAGGGGCGCCGCCTCTGGGGCCAACGTCCTGACTTTC
TRBV2	-	-	TRBJ2-6	CASSEFMRRDREFSGANVLTF	TGTGCCAGCAGTGAATTTATGCGGAGGGACAGAGAATTCTCTGGGGCCAACGTCCTGACTTTC
TRBV27	TRBD1	once	TRBJ1-6	CASLPGTGGQNSPLHF	TGTGCCAGCCTCCCCGGGACAGGGGGCCAGAATTCACCCCTCCACTTT
TRBV6-1	TRBD2	-	TRBJ2-5	CASSAGLAWGGETQYF	TGTGCCAGCAGTGCCGGACTAGCCTGGGGGGGGGAGACCCAGTACTTC
TRBV10-3	-	-	TRBJ1-4	CAISVRLAEKLFF	TGTGCCATCAGTGTACGGTTAGCGGAAAAACTGTTTTTT
TRBV10-2	-	-	TRBJ1-5	CASTGGGGPQHF	TGCGCCAGCACGGGAGGTGGGGGGCCCCAGCATTTT
TRBV15	TRBD2	-	TRBJ2-5	CATSRASGGAFFIETQYF	TGTGCCACCAGCAGAGCTAGCGGGGGGGCCTTTTTCATAGAGACCCAGTACTTC
TRBV2	-	-	TRBJ1-4	CASSSTAGTNGKLFF	TGTGCCAGCAGTTCAACAGCGGGAACTAATGGAAAACTGTTTTTT
TRBV4-1	TRBD2	-	TRBJ2-3	CASSQEGRAGGLADTQYF	TGCGCCAGCAGCCAAGAAGGACGAGCGGGGGGCCTCGCAGATACGCAGTATTTT
TRBV4-1	-	-	TRBJ2-2	CASSQGSTPRGELFF	TGCGCCAGCAGCCAAGGAAGCACCCCCCGCGGGGAGCTGTTTTTT
TRBV10-3	-	-	TRBJ1-1	CAISEVTGGKNTEAFF	TGTGCCATCAGTGAGGTCACGGGGGGGAAGAACACTGAAGCTTTCTTT
TRBV5-5	-	once	TRBJ1-5	CASSRQINQPQHF	TGTGCCAGCAGCCGACAGATCAATCAGCCCCAGCATTTT
TRBV7-6	TRBD1	-	TRBJ1-1	CASNEGTGAMNTEAFF	TGTGCCAGCAACGAAGGGACAGGGGCTATGAACACTGAAGCTTTCTTT
TRBV19	-	-	TRBJ2-7	CASSLLVSDVYEQYF	TGTGCCAGTAGCCTTTTGGTTAGCGATGTCTACGAGCAGTACTTC
TRBV21-1	-	-	TRBJ1-5	CASSNSTRGRNQPQHF	TGTGCCAGCAGCAACTCGACAAGGGGCCGCAATCAGCCCCAGCATTTT
TRBV30	TRBD2	-	TRBJ2-4	CAWSYTFGGAKNIQYF	TGTGCCTGGAGTTACACCTTCGGGGGGGCCAAAAACATTCAGTACTTC
TRBV2	-	few	TRBJ2-7	CASDTSRVHEQYF	TGTGCCAGCGACACTAGTAGGGTTCACGAGCAGTACTTC
TRBV5-1	-	-	TRBJ2-7	CASSLVASSYEQYF	TGCGCCAGCAGCTTGGTGGCCAGCTCCTACGAGCAGTACTTC
TRBV19	TRBD1	once	TRBJ2-7	CASSTPYRTGLTYEQYF	TGTGCCAGTAGCACGCCCTACCGGACAGGATTAACCTACGAGCAGTACTTC
TRBV7-2	TRBD2	few	TRBJ2-5	CASSLRLAGGETQYF	TGTGCCAGCAGCTTAAGGCTAGCGGGAGGAGAGACCCAGTACTTC
TRBV7-8	TRBD1	-	TRBJ2-7	CASSRDSAYEQYF	TGTGCCAGCAGCCGGGACAGCGCCTACGAGCAGTACTTC
TRBV25-1	TRBD2	-	TRBJ2-5	CASSGSPAGGPETQYF	TGTGCCAGCAGTGGATCCCCAGCGGGGGGGCCGGAGACCCAGTACTTC
TRBV2	-	-	TRBJ2-3	CASMSADTQYF	TGTGCCAGCATGAGCGCAGATACGCAGTATTTT
TRBV19	-	-	TRBJ1-1	CASRRLRESTEAFF	TGTGCCAGTAGACGTCTCAGGGAAAGCACTGAAGCTTTCTTT
TRBV7-6	TRBD2	few	TRBJ2-1	CASSLLAELPNEQFF	TGTGCCAGCAGCTTACTAGCGGAGCTTCCCAATGAGCAGTTCTTC
TRBV6-1	-	-	TRBJ1-5	CASSEAGVSNQPQHF	TGTGCCAGCAGTGAGGCAGGTGTTAGCAATCAGCCCCAGCATTTT
TRBV2	-	-	TRBJ1-1	CASGDTMNTEAFF	TGTGCCAGCGGGGACACGATGAACACTGAAGCTTTCTTT
TRBV6-5	-	few	TRBJ1-5	CASSPVTGNNQPQHF	TGTGCCAGCAGCCCAGTTACAGGGAACAATCAGCCCCAGCATTTT
TRBV19	TRBD1	-	TRBJ1-2	CASSTSDRMTYGYTF	TGTGCCAGTAGTACCTCGGACAGGATGACCTATGGCTACACCTTC
TRBV6-4	TRBD1	-	TRBJ2-2	CASSLRDRGTGELFF	TGTGCCAGCAGTCTCCGGGACAGGGGGACCGGGGAGCTGTTTTTT
TRBV11-1	TRBD1	-	TRBJ1-4	CASTSRQGGEKLFF	TGTGCCAGCACCTCTCGACAGGGGGGCGAAAAACTGTTTTTT
TRBV18	TRBD1	-	TRBJ2-1	CASSQDRGSHEQFF	TGTGCCAGCTCCCAGGACAGGGGTTCCCATGAGCAGTTCTTC
TRBV18	-	-	TRBJ2-7	CASSSRETYEQYF	TGTGCCAGCTCATCGAGAGAGACCTACGAGCAGTACTTC
TRBV5-1	TRBD1	few	TRBJ2-5	CASSSWDSQETQYF	TGCGCCAGCTCATCCTGGGACAGCCAAGAGACCCAGTACTTC
TRBV4-1	-	-	TRBJ1-5	CASSQDSRTHSNQPQHF	TGCGCCAGCAGCCAAGATTCGAGAACCCATAGCAATCAGCCCCAGCATTTT
TRBV27	TRBD2	-	TRBJ2-7	CASSPGGEGPYEQYF	TGTGCCAGCAGTCCTGGGGGGGAGGGCCCCTACGAGCAGTACTTC
TRBV7-6	-	-	TRBJ2-1	CASSTGIEQFF	TGTGCCAGCAGCACAGGGATTGAGCAGTTCTTC
TRBV18	-	few	TRBJ1-2	CASSPPRRAMGNYGYPF	TGTGCCAGCTCACCACCGAGGAGGGCGATGGGTAACTATGGCTACCCCTTC
TRBV10-1	-	-	TRBJ2-1	CASSEQGIHNEQFF	TGCGCCAGCAGTGAACAGGGTATCCACAATGAGCAGTTCTTC